This record concerns one T cell receptor (beta chain) sequence. Antigen unknown. With 5 bases clipped from V and 2 bases from J, the junction kept 13 bases outside the gene matches. Per the germline V gene, CDR1 is MDHEN and CDR2 is SYDVKM. The CDR3 runs 18 residues. This entry belongs to a study of T cells in Graves' hyperthyroidism and ophthalmopathy. Study-wide results and limits: The majority of expanded thyroid clonotypes above 0.001 also appeared in blood.

TCR beta CDR3 regions were amplified from RNA. The TCR CDR3 was amplified in a first-round RT-PCR using the HTBI primer set. TCRdb ran MiXCR on the multiplex PCR reads and lists one entry per CDR3 protein. The repertoire has hundreds of thousands of distinct CDR3 sequences, more than 15% of them found once; the top ten carry roughly 3.5%. The sequencing input was blood. The origin of this receptor is a woman in her 40s with Graves' ophthalmopathy. The chain employs TRBV28 and TRBJ2-1, with 9 bases matching TRBD2. The CDR3 sequence: CASSLPGPSGTPYNEQFF. The CDR3 DNA is TGTGCCAGCAGTCTGCCCGGGCCTAGCGGGACCCCCTACAATGAGCAGTTCTTC.